What follows is one T cell receptor (beta chain) and its context. Its cognate antigen is unknown. Its ends do not fully match the called genes, so a read error is possible. Germline CDR1 and CDR2: SGHDT and YYEEEE. CDR3 length: 12 amino acids. The record originates from a study of shared clonotypes between healthy human individuals. Study outcomes and limitations: It was observed that roughly 5.1% of naive CD4 clonotypes were shared across four donors.

Generated by immunoSEQ multiplex PCR, the TCRdb table keeps only in-frame clones and is missing some. The sample holds some 320,000 clones, around 86% seen once. What was sequenced was memory CD8+ T cells sorted from blood. Stated subset: CD45RO+ cells pooled with CCR7-negative TemRA cells. The source is a man aged 18 to 35 in good health. The rearrangement uses TRBV5-6 and TRBJ2-7; tentative D call: TRBD1 (6 bases). CDR3 loop: CASSSQQGRLSF. The CDR3 DNA is TGTGCCAGCAGCTCACAACAGGGCCGTTTATCATTC.